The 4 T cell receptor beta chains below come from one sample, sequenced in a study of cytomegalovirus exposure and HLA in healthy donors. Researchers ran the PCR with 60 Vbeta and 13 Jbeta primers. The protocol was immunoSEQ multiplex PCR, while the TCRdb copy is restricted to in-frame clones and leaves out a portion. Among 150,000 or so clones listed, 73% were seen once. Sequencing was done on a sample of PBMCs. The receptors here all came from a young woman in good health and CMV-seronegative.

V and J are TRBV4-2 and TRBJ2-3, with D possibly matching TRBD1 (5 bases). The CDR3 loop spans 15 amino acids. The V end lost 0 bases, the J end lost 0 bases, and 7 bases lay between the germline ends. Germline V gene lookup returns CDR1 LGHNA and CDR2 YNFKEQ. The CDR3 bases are TGTGCCAGCAGCCAAGAGGGGCCCAGCACAGATACGCAGTATTTT. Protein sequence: CASSQEGPSTDTQYF.

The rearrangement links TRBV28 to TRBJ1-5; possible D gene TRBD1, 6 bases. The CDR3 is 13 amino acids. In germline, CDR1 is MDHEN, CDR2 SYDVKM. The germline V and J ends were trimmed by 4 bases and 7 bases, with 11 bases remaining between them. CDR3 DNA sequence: TGTGCCAGCAGTTCACCAGGGACACAGCCCCAGCATTTT. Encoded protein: CASSSPGTQPQHF.

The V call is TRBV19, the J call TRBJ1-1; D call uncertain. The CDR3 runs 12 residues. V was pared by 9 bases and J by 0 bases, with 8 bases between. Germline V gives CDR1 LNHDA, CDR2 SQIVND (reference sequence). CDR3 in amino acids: CASAYLNTEAFF. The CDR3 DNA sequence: TGTGCCAGCGCCTATCTGAACACTGAAGCTTTCTTT.

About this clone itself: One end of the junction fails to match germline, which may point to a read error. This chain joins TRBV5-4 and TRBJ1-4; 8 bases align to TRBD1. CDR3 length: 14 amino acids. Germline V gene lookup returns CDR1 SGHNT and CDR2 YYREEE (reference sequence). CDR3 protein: CVSSVQGAGEKLFF. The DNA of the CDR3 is TGTGTCAGCAGCGTCCAGGGGGCGGGTGAAAAACTGTTTTTT.